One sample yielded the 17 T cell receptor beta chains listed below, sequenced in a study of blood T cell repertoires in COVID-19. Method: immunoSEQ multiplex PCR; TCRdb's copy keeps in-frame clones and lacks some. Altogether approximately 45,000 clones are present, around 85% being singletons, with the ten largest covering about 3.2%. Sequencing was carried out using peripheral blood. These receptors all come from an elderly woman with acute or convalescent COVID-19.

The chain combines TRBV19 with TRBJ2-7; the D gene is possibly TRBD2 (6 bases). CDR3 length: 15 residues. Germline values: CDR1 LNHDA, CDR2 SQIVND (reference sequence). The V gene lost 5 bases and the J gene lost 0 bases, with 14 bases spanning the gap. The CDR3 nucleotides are TGTGCCAGTAGTGGAGGGACGAGAAGCTCCTACGAGCAGTACTTC. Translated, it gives CASSGGTRSSYEQYF.

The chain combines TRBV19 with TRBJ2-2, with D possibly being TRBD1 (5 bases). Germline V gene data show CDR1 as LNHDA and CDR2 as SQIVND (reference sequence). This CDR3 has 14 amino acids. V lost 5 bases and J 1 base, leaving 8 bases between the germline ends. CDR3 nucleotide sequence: TGTGCCAGTAGTTGGCAGGGGAACACCGGGGAGCTGTTTTTT. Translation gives CASSWQGNTGELFF.

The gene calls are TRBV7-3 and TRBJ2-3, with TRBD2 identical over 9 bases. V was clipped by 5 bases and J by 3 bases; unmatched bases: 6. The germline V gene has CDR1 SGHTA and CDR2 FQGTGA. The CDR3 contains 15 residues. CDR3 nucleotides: TGTGCCAGCAGCCTTCAAGCGGGGGGTACAGATACGCAGTATTTT. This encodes CASSLQAGGTDTQYF.

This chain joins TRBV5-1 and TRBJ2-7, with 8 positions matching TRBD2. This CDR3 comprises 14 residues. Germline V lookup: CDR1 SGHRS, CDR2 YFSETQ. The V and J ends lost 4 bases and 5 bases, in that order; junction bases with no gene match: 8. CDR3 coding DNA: TGCGCCAGCAGCCCGGGGGGGGGAGTCAACGAGCAGTACTTC. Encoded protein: CASSPGGGVNEQYF.

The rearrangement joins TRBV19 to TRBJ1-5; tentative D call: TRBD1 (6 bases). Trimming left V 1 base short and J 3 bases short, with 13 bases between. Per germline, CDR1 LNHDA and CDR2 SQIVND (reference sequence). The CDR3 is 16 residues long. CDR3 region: CASSIGAGVANQPQHF. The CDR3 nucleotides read TGTGCCAGTAGTATAGGGGCAGGGGTTGCCAATCAGCCCCAGCATTTT.

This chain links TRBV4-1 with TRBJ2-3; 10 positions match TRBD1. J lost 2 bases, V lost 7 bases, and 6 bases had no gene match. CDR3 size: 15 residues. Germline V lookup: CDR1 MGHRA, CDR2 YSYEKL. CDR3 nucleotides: TGCGCCAGCACCAAGACAGGGGGCTCCACAGATACGCAGTATTTT. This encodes CASTKTGGSTDTQYF.

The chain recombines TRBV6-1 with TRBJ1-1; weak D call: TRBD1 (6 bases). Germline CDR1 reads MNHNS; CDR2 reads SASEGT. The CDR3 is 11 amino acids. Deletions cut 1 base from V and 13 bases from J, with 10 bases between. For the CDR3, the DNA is TGTGCCAGCAGTGAAGGGACAGACAGTTTCTTT. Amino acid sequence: CASSEGTDSFF.

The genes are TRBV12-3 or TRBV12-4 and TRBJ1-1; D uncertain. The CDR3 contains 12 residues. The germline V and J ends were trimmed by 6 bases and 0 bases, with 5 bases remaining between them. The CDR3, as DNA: TGTGCCAGCAGGAGAATGAACACTGAAGCTTTCTTT. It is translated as CASRRMNTEAFF.

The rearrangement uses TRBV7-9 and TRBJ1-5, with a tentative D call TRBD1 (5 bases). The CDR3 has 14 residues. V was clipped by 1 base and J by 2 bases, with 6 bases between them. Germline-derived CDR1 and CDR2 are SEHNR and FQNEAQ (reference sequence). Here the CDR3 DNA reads TGTGCCAGCAGCTTAGAAGGGGGCAATCAGCCCCAGCATTTT. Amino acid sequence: CASSLEGGNQPQHF.

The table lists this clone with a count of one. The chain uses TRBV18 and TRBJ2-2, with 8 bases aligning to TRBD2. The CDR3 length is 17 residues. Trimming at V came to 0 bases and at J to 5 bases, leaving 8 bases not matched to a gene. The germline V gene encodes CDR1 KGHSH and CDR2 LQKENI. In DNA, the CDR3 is TGTGCCAGCTCACCACCGGTCGGCGGGGGGCGGACCGGGGAGCTGTTTTTT. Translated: CASSPPVGGGRTGELFF.

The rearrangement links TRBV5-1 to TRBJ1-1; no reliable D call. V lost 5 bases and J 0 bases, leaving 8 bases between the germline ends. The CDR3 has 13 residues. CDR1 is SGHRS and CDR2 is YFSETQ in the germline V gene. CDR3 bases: TGCGCCAGCAGACTTGAACTGAACACTGAAGCTTTCTTT. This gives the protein CASRLELNTEAFF. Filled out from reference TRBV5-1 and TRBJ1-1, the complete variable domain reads KAGVTQTPRYLIKTRGQQVTLSCSPISGHRSVSWYQQTPGQGLQFLFEYFSETQRNKGNFPGRFSGRQFSNSRSEMNVSTLELGDSALYLCASRLELNTEAFFGQGTRLTVV.

The CDR3 loop is CASSGTSPYNEQFF. The DNA of the CDR3 is TGTGCCAGCAGTGGGACTAGCCCCTACAATGAGCAGTTCTTC. The V gene is TRBV6-6, the J gene TRBJ2-1; 9 bases are shared with TRBD2. CDR3 length: 14 amino acids. The ends lost 5 bases at V and 2 bases at J; junction bases unmatched: 1. Germline CDR1 reads MNHNY; CDR2 reads SVGAGI (reference sequence).

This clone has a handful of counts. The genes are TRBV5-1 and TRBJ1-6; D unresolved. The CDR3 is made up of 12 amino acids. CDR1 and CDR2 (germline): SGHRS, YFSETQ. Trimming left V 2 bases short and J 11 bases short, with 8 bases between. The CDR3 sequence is CASSLSGAPLHF. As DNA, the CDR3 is TGCGCCAGCAGCTTATCCGGGGCACCCCTCCACTTT.

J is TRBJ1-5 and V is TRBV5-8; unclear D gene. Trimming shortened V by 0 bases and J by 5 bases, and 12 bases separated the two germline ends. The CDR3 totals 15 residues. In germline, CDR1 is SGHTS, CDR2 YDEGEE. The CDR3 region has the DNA TGTGCCAGCAGCTTGGCCTTCTATACAGATCAGCCCCAGCATTTT. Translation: CASSLAFYTDQPQHF.

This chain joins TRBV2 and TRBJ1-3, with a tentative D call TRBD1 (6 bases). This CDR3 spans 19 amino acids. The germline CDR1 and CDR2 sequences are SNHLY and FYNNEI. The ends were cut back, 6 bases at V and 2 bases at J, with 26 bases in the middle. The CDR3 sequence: CASSHRDPSPPITGNTIYF. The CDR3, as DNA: TGTGCCAGCAGCCACAGGGACCCGAGTCCCCCCATCACTGGAAACACCATATATTTT.

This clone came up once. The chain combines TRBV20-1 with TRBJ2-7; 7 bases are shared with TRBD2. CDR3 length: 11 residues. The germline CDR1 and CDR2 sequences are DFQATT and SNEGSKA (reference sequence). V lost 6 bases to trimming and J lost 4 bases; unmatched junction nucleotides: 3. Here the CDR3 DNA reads TGCAGTGCCGGGACTACTTACGAGCAGTACTTC. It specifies CSAGTTYEQYF.

The CDR3: CATSRDRGYEQYF. The CDR3, as DNA: TGTGCCACCAGCAGAGACAGGGGCTACGAGCAGTACTTC. The chain is built from TRBV15 and TRBJ2-7, with a weak D call TRBD1 (6 bases). The V end lost 0 bases, the J end lost 3 bases, and 6 bases lay between the germline ends. This CDR3 is built from 13 residues. Germline CDR1 is LNHNV and CDR2 is YYDKDF (reference sequence).